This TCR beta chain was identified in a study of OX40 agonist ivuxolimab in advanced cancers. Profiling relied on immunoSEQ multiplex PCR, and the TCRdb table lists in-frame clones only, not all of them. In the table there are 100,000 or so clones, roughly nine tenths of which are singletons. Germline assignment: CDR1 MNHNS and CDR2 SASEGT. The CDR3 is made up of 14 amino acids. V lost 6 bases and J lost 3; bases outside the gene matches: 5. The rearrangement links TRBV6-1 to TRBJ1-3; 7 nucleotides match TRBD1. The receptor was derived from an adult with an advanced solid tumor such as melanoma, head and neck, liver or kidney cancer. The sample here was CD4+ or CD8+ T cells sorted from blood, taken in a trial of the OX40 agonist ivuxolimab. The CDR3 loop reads CASSPDRVGNTIYF. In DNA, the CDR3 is TGTGCCAGCAGCCCCGACAGGGTTGGAAACACCATATATTTT.